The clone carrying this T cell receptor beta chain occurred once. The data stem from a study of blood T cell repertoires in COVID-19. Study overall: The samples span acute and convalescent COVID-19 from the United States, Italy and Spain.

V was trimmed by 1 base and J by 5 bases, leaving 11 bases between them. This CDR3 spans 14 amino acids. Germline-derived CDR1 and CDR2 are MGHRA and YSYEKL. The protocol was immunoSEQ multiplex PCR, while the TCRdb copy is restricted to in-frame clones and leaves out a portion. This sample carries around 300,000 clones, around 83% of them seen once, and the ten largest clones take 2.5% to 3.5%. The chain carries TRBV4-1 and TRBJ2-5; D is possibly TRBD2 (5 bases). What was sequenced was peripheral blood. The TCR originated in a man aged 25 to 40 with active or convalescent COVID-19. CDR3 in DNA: TGCGCCAGCAGCCAAGCTGAGGGTTGGGAGACCCAGTACTTC. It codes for CASSQAEGWETQYF.